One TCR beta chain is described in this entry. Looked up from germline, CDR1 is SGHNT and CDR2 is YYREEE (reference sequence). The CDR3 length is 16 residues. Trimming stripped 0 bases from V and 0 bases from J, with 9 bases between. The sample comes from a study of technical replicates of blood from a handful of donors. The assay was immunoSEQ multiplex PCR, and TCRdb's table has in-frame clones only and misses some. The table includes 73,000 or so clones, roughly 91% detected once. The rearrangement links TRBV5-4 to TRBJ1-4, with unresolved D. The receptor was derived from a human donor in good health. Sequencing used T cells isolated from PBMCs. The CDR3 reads CASSLGGVTTNEKLFF. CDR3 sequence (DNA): TGTGCCAGCAGCTTGGGCGGGGTTACAACTAATGAAAAACTGTTTTTT.